This entry is about one T cell receptor (beta chain). The data derive from a study of blood T cell repertoires in COVID-19. Study-wide context: Some COVID-19 samples were acute and others convalescent; all came from the United States, Italy and Spain. The analysed material was cDNA or gDNA that came from T cells, B-cell-depleted T cells, or PBMCs.

Generated by immunoSEQ multiplex PCR, the TCRdb table keeps only in-frame clones and is missing some. This sample has about 77,000 clones; 80% occur once, and the top ten carry around 4.8%. The CDR3 sequence is 15 residues long. Germline values: CDR1 LNHDA, CDR2 SQIVND (reference sequence). The V end was cut by 3 bases, the J end by 7 bases, with 18 bases between. This rearrangement joins TRBV19 to TRBJ1-2; weak D call: TRBD1 (6 bases). Sequenced sample: peripheral blood. The TCR was taken from a woman in her 70s with acute or convalescent COVID-19. CDR3 in DNA: TGTGCCAGTAGTATTGTGGCAGGGGTTTCCAGTGGCTACACCTTC. Amino acids: CASSIVAGVSSGYTF.